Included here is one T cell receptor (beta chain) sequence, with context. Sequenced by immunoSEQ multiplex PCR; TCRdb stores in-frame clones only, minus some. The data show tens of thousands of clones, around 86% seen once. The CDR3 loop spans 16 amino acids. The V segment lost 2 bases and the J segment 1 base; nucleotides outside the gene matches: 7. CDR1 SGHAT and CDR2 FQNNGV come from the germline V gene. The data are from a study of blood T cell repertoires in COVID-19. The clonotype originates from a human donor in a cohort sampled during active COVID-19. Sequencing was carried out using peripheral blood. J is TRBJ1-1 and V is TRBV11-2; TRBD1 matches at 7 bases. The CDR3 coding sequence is TGTGCCAGCAGCTTAACGTCGGCAGGGGGGAACACTGAAGCTTTCTTT. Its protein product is CASSLTSAGGNTEAFF. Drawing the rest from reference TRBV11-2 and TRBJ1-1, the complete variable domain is EAGVAQSPRYKIIEKRQSVAFWCNPISGHATLYWYQQILGQGPKLLIQFQNNGVVDDSQLPKDRFSAERLKGVDSTLKIQPAKLEDSAVYLCASSLTSAGGNTEAFFGQGTRLTVV.